Below are 6 T cell receptor beta chains sequenced from a single sample in a study of blood T cell repertoires in COVID-19. Only in-frame clones appear in the TCRdb table, and some are missing; sequencing was by immunoSEQ multiplex PCR. The sample lists under 350,000 clones; 65% to 90% were seen once. The source material was PBMCs or T cells enriched from blood (not recorded which). These receptor sequences come from a woman aged 40 to 55 with acute COVID-19.

The chain links TRBV10-2 to TRBJ1-6; D gene uncertain. Looked up from germline, CDR1 is WSHSY and CDR2 is SAAADI. V lost 2 bases and J lost 7, with 12 bases in between. The CDR3 consists of 15 residues. The CDR3 DNA sequence: TGCGCCAGCAGTGAGGAGAGGCCGAGGAATTCACCCCTCCACTTT. Its translation: CASSEERPRNSPLHF.

The chain combines TRBV21-1 with TRBJ2-7; TRBD2 is the table's D call, not checked against the DNA. TRBV21-1 is tagged as a pseudogene. This CDR3 contains 20 residues. The CDR3 DNA follows: TGTGCCAGCAGCGGGACTAGCTTCCAGCTCCGGAGGGAAAAATTCTACGAGCAGTACTTC. Translating it yields CASSGTSFQLRREKFYEQYF.

The chain combines TRBV5-1 with TRBJ2-3, with D unresolved. Trimming removed 0 bases from V and 0 bases from J, with 5 bases in between. The CDR3 consists of 14 residues. Germline values: CDR1 SGHRS, CDR2 YFSETQ. CDR3 in amino acids: CASSLGSSTDTQYF. Here the CDR3 DNA reads TGCGCCAGCAGCTTGGGTTCGAGCACAGATACGCAGTATTTT.

This chain uses TRBV5-1 with TRBJ2-2; D perhaps matches TRBD1 (5 bases). V dropped 0 bases and J dropped 5 bases, with 8 bases sitting between them. The CDR3 spans 14 residues. Germline values: CDR1 SGHRS, CDR2 YFSETQ. The CDR3: CASSLAAGTGELFF. The CDR3 nucleotides are TGCGCCAGCAGCTTGGCCGCAGGGACCGGGGAGCTGTTTTTT.

CDR3 DNA: TGTGCCAGCAGCTCCCATCCGAGCGGGAGTGGATATACGCAGTATTTT. It is translated as CASSSHPSGSGYTQYF. The chain links TRBV7-3 to TRBJ2-3; TRBD2 agrees at 8 bases. From germline, CDR1 is SGHTA and CDR2 FQGTGA. The CDR3 has 16 amino acids. V was clipped by 4 bases and J by 7 bases; unmatched bases: 13.

The rearrangement links TRBV29-1 to TRBJ2-2; D unresolved. CDR1 and CDR2 from the germline V gene are SQVTM and ANQGSEA. V was clipped by 0 bases and J by 1 base, with 6 bases between them. This CDR3 is built from 14 residues. CDR3 coding DNA: TGCAGCGTTGAAGAAAACAGGAACACCGGGGAGCTGTTTTTT. Its protein is CSVEENRNTGELFF.